This T cell receptor (beta chain) was sequenced for a study of T cells in localized non-small cell lung cancer. For this clone: What it recognizes is unknown.

Clones were read by immunoSEQ multiplex PCR, and TCRdb kept only the in-frame ones, dropping some. The sample has 75,000 to 80,000 clones, 85% to 90% seen once. Points from the study as a whole: Investigators sequenced only a single tumor region, leaving heterogeneity possible. Uninvolved neighboring lung showed the greatest T cell clonality, exceeding tumor. Appearance in adjacent lung was seen for a median around 60 of the top 100 tumor clones.

The clonotype comes from a woman aged 35-70 years with stage I squamous cell lung carcinoma. Sequences were derived from peripheral blood, sampled before any cancer treatment.

The CDR3 protein is CSVGPDYGYTF. CDR3 nucleotides: TGCAGCGTGGGGCCGGACTATGGCTACACCTTC. This chain joins TRBV29-1 and TRBJ1-2; tentatively, D is TRBD1 (5 bases). The V end was cut by 6 bases, the J end by 3 bases, with 8 bases between. This CDR3 comprises 11 residues. Germline CDR1 and CDR2: SQVTM and ANQGSEA.